One and the same sample provided the 27 T cell receptor beta chains below, sequenced in a study of regulatory T cells in long-lasting Graves disease. Building of the TCR beta libraries involved iRepertoire HTBI primers and Arm-PCR of CDR3 regions. MiXCR was run by TCRdb on the multiplex PCR reads, yielding one entry per CDR3 protein. The top ten hold roughly 7.7% of the sample, which has hundreds of thousands of distinct CDR3 sequences, over 12% seen once. Time point noted: newly diagnosed GD, antithyroid drugs for less than 3 months. The TCR library used RNA extracted from PBMCs. These same data were also listed under a study on T cells in Graves' hyperthyroidism and ophthalmopathy.

Source: peripheral blood mononuclear cells (PBMCs), taken at new diagnosis, from a patient treated with antithyroid drugs. The receptors were sampled from a woman aged 40 to 49 with Graves disease.

This chain joins TRBV2 and TRBJ1-2; the D gene is possibly TRBD1 (5 bases). Looked up from germline, CDR1 is SNHLY and CDR2 is FYNNEI. This CDR3 comprises 14 residues. V was clipped by 5 bases and J by 4 bases, with 14 bases between them. CDR3 sequence reads: CASSLRGDSYGYTF. CDR3 bases: TGTGCCAGCAGTTTAAGAGGGGATTCCTATGGCTACACCTTC.

In this sample, this clonotype turned up many times. This chain uses TRBV28 with TRBJ2-3; a weak D match, TRBD2 (5 bases). The CDR3 contains 14 residues. V lost 4 bases and J lost 5, with 13 bases in between. Germline CDR1 and CDR2: MDHEN and SYDVKM. The CDR3 DNA follows: TGTGCCAGCAGTTCATTGGCGGGTAGAGATACGCAGTATTTT. Encoded protein: CASSSLAGRDTQYF.

This rearrangement joins TRBV7-9 to TRBJ2-4; 7 bases agree with TRBD1. Trimming took 6 bases from V and 5 from J; bases not matched to a gene: 10. The CDR3 spans 15 residues. Germline lookup yields CDR1 SEHNR and CDR2 FQNEAQ (reference sequence). The CDR3 bases are TGTGCCAGCAGTGAGGTCACAGGGGATGAAAACATTCAGTACTTC. This sequence encodes CASSEVTGDENIQYF.

The V call is TRBV12-3 or TRBV12-4, the J call TRBJ2-1, with D hard to call. V shed 7 bases and J shed 3 bases, with 16 bases lying between them. The CDR3 runs 15 residues. The CDR3 DNA reads TGTGCCAGCAATCCCGGCCCCAGAATCTACAATGAGCAGTTCTTC. This encodes CASNPGPRIYNEQFF.

The chain combines TRBV10-3 with TRBJ2-3; 8 bases are a match to TRBD2. CDR3 size: 15 residues. The germline V gene has CDR1 ENHRY and CDR2 SYGVKD. V shed 2 bases, J shed 5 bases, and the junction held 6 bases outside the gene matches. CDR3: CAISEPGLVGDTQYF. CDR3 coding DNA: TGTGCCATCAGTGAGCCGGGACTAGTAGGAGATACGCAGTATTTT.

This clonotype was seen ten or more times. The rearrangement uses TRBV12-3 or TRBV12-4 and TRBJ2-3; a possible D gene is TRBD2 (6 bases). Trimming left V 2 bases short and J 5 bases short, with 11 bases between. This CDR3 has 14 amino acids. The CDR3 loop reads CASSLSSVVDTQYF. DNA for the CDR3: TGTGCCAGCAGTTTATCTAGCGTTGTAGATACGCAGTATTTT.

The genes are TRBV6-1 and TRBJ1-1, with D possibly being TRBD1 (6 bases). V was cut by 6 bases and J by 7 bases, with 12 bases left in between. The CDR3 has 12 residues. CDR1 is MNHNS and CDR2 is SASEGT in the germline V gene. The CDR3 reads CASSKGGFEAFF. The CDR3 DNA follows: TGTGCCAGCAGCAAGGGGGGGTTTGAAGCTTTCTTT.

This clonotype was found a few times. The chain links TRBV12-3 or TRBV12-4 to TRBJ1-1; D not certain. CDR3 size: 14 residues. Trimming removed 3 bases at V and 5 bases at J, with 13 bases between. The DNA for the CDR3 is TGTGCCAGCAGTTTCCGGGAGAAAGGGACTGAAGCTTTCTTT. This translates into CASSFREKGTEAFF.

This clonotype was detected only a few times. The V and J genes are TRBV20-1 and TRBJ2-1; D unresolved. The CDR3 runs 14 residues. The V gene lost 4 bases and the J gene lost 0 bases, with 10 bases spanning the gap. Germline V lookup: CDR1 DFQATT, CDR2 SNEGSKA (reference sequence). The CDR3 protein is CSAMTRSSYNEQFF. CDR3 DNA sequence: TGCAGTGCTATGACCCGTAGCTCCTACAATGAGCAGTTCTTC.

This clonotype turned up a few times. The junction departs from germline at one end; a sequencing error may be responsible. CDR3 bases: TGTGCCAGCAGCCCCCAGCGAGGACTAGCGGGGAACACCGGGGAGCTGTCTTTT. It is translated as CASSPQRGLAGNTGELSF. V and J are TRBV7-3 and TRBJ2-2, with 12 nucleotides matching TRBD2. Germline loops: CDR1 SGHTA, CDR2 FQGTGA. The CDR3 sequence is 18 residues long.

In the case of this clonotype: With a much larger clone just one base away, this may be a read error. J is TRBJ2-7 and V is TRBV27; TRBD2 is a possible D gene (5 bases). V lost 8 bases and J 2 bases, leaving 10 bases between the germline ends. The CDR3 has 12 amino acids. Per the germline V gene, CDR1 is MNHEY and CDR2 is SMNVEV (reference sequence). The CDR3 sequence: CASGGDAYEQYF. DNA of the CDR3: TGTGCCAGCGGAGGAGACGCCTACGAGCAGTACTTC.

The table lists this clonotype with many counts. The CDR3 reads CASSDSVSSYEQYF. The CDR3 DNA follows: TGCGCCAGCAGTGACAGCGTCAGCTCCTACGAGCAGTACTTC. The rearrangement uses TRBV10-2 and TRBJ2-7; D not certain. V lost 3 bases and J lost 0, with 9 bases in between. The CDR3 covers 14 residues. Germline CDR1 reads WSHSY; CDR2 reads SAAADI.

The genes are TRBV20-1 and TRBJ2-2; 15 nucleotides match TRBD2. The CDR3 runs 18 residues. V gave up 1 base and J gave up 6 bases; unmatched junction bases: 9. CDR1 is DFQATT and CDR2 is SNEGSKA in the germline V gene (reference sequence). The CDR3 region has the DNA TGCAGTGCTAGAGGGGGACTAGCGGGAGGACCCACCGCCGGGGAGCTGTTTTTT. It translates to CSARGGLAGGPTAGELFF.

The J gene is TRBJ2-2, the V gene TRBV19; D not certain. The CDR3 runs 13 residues. V was cut by 0 bases and J by 6 bases, with 5 bases left in between. Per germline, CDR1 LNHDA and CDR2 SQIVND (reference sequence). CDR3 protein: CASSIDQAGELFF. As DNA, the CDR3 is TGTGCCAGTAGTATAGACCAGGCCGGGGAGCTGTTTTTT.

This clonotype was detected a few times. The chain combines TRBV28 with TRBJ2-1; no firm D call. The germline V gene encodes CDR1 MDHEN and CDR2 SYDVKM. V dropped 4 bases and J dropped 5 bases, with 12 bases sitting between them. CDR3 length: 14 residues. The CDR3 reads CASSSSYINNEQFF. For the CDR3, the DNA is TGTGCCAGCAGTTCCTCGTATATAAACAATGAGCAGTTCTTC.

The sample holds many counts of this clonotype. The rearrangement uses TRBV28 and TRBJ2-1, with a weak D call TRBD2 (6 bases). V lost 10 bases to trimming and J lost 5 bases, with 12 bases between them. The CDR3 totals 12 residues. Germline V gene data show CDR1 as MDHEN and CDR2 as SYDVKM. The CDR3 spells CANQLADNEQFF. The CDR3 coding sequence is TGTGCCAACCAGTTAGCGGACAATGAGCAGTTCTTC.

In this sample, this clonotype turned up many times. The J gene is TRBJ1-1, the V gene TRBV12-3 or TRBV12-4, with 7 bases lining up with TRBD1. V shed 5 bases and J 0 bases; nucleotides not matched to a gene: 6. The CDR3 has 15 amino acids. The CDR3 DNA reads as TGTGCCAGCAGTAGGACAGGCCGGTTGAACACTGAAGCTTTCTTT. Protein: CASSRTGRLNTEAFF.

This clonotype occurred many times. V and J are TRBV12-3 or TRBV12-4 and TRBJ2-2, with D possibly TRBD2 on 5 matching bases. Trimming removed 6 bases from V and 0 bases from J, with 8 bases in between. The length of the CDR3 is 14 residues. This CDR3 reads CASRPLANTGELFF. In DNA form, the CDR3 reads TGTGCCAGCAGGCCACTAGCGAACACCGGGGAGCTGTTTTTT.

This clonotype showed up many times. This rearrangement joins TRBV2 to TRBJ2-5, with 7 bases fitting TRBD2. The germline V gene encodes CDR1 SNHLY and CDR2 FYNNEI. Trimming took 3 bases from V and 14 from J; bases not matched to a gene: 9. The CDR3 sequence is 12 residues long. This chain's CDR3 is CASSELAEFNYF. CDR3 nucleotides: TGTGCCAGCAGTGAGCTAGCGGAGTTTAATTACTTC.

Comments on this clonotype: The conserved closing phenylalanine or tryptophan is absent in this CDR3, likely reflecting a read error. J is TRBJ2-7 and V is TRBV3-1, with TRBD2 matching over 10 bases. The CDR3 has 14 residues. CDR1 and CDR2 (germline): LGHDT, YNNKEL (reference sequence). The V gene end was trimmed by 4 bases and the J gene end by 6 bases; junction bases not matched to a gene: 6. CDR3 in DNA: TGTGCCAGCAGCCTTAGCGGGAGGTTTTCCGAGCAGTACCTC. Translation: CASSLSGRFSEQYL.

This clonotype came up many times. The chain carries TRBV7-9 and TRBJ2-3; D possibly matches TRBD1 or TRBD2 (5 bases each). With 3 bases removed from V and 4 bases from J, the gap between germline ends came to 14 bases. The CDR3 has 15 amino acids. CDR1 and CDR2 (germline): SEHNR, FQNEAQ (reference sequence). This CDR3 is CASSFVEGFPDTQYF. The CDR3 region has the DNA TGTGCCAGCAGCTTTGTAGAGGGGTTCCCAGATACGCAGTATTTT.

This chain joins TRBV19 and TRBJ2-1; D is undetermined. The ends were cut back, 5 bases at V and 7 bases at J, with 6 bases in the middle. Per the germline V gene, CDR1 is LNHDA and CDR2 is SQIVND (reference sequence). CDR3 length: 11 residues. The DNA for the CDR3 is TGTGCCAGTAGTGACACGAATGAGCAGTTCTTC. This sequence encodes CASSDTNEQFF.

This clonotype has ten or more counts. This chain joins TRBV2 and TRBJ2-5, with D possibly TRBD1 on 5 matching bases. This CDR3 contains 13 residues. Per the germline V gene, CDR1 is SNHLY and CDR2 is FYNNEI. Trimming removed 6 bases at V and 5 bases at J, with 13 bases between. CDR3 bases: TGTGCCAGCAGATCCCTGGGGCTGGAGACCCAGTACTTC. Translating gives CASRSLGLETQYF. The variable domain in full, with the rest retrieved from reference TRBV2 and TRBJ2-5, is EPEVTQTPSHQVTQMGQEVILRCVPISNHLYFYWYRQILGQKVEFLVSFYNNEISEKSEIFDDQFSVERPDGSNFTLKIRSTKLEDSAMYFCASRSLGLETQYFGPGTRLLVL.

With respect to this clonotype: This may be a read error, as it is one base from a much larger clone. The chain uses TRBV6-5 and TRBJ2-5; D unresolved. The CDR3 has 14 residues. Germline CDR1 and CDR2: MNHEY and SVGAGI. The CDR3 region has the DNA TGTGCCAGCAGTTACTCGGCAGGTCAAGAGACCCAGCACTTC. It translates to CASSYSAGQETQHF.

This clonotype was counted ten times or more. The V call is TRBV13, the J call TRBJ2-3, with TRBD1 as a possible D gene (6 bases). V gave up 6 bases and J gave up 5 bases, with 15 bases separating them. The CDR3 has 14 amino acids. Germline CDR1 reads PRHDT; CDR2 reads FYEKMQ (reference sequence). The CDR3 nucleotides are TGTGCCAGCAGTCATAGACAGGAAGGAGATACGCAGTATTTT. Its protein is CASSHRQEGDTQYF.

This clonotype was observed at least ten times. CDR3 in DNA: TGTGCCAGCAGCGCGCCAGGGTTGGGCAATGAGCAGTTCTTC. Amino acids: CASSAPGLGNEQFF. The V call is TRBV9, the J call TRBJ2-1, with D possibly being TRBD1 (5 bases). V lost 3 bases and J 6 bases, leaving 13 bases between the germline ends. The CDR3 is 14 amino acids. CDR1 is SGDLS, CDR2 YYNGEE, per germline.

Written as DNA, the CDR3 is TGTGCCAGCATGGGACAGGGCTCCTACGAGCAGTACTTC. Protein: CASMGQGSYEQYF. The chain combines TRBV2 with TRBJ2-7, with TRBD1 matching over 9 bases. Trimming at V came to 7 bases and at J to 0 bases, leaving 1 base not matched to a gene. The CDR3 length is 13 residues. Germline CDR1 reads SNHLY; CDR2 reads FYNNEI. Complete variable domain (other parts from reference TRBV2 and TRBJ2-7): EPEVTQTPSHQVTQMGQEVILRCVPISNHLYFYWYRQILGQKVEFLVSFYNNEISEKSEIFDDQFSVERPDGSNFTLKIRSTKLEDSAMYFCASMGQGSYEQYFGPGTRLTVT.